In its sample, the clone carrying this TCR beta chain was seen once. The antigen is not known. The data were taken from a study of radiation and T cells in renal cell carcinoma. Findings of the study overall: From baseline, blood top tumor clonotypes peaked at 2 weeks post-radiation.

From germline, CDR1 is ENHRY and CDR2 SYGVKD. V was shortened by 2 bases and J by 4 bases, with 15 bases between the two germline ends. The CDR3 sequence is 16 residues long. The protocol was immunoSEQ multiplex PCR, while the TCRdb copy is restricted to in-frame clones and leaves out a portion. This table has 150,000 to 160,000 clones, roughly 86% appearing once. Specified time point: blood 2 weeks post-SBRT. The treatment: 15 Gy SBRT to primary tumor, nephrectomy 4 weeks later. The sequence derives from a woman aged 45-60 years with renal cell carcinoma. This specimen was blood, taken from a patient whose treatment included radiotherapy and nephrectomy. This sequence joins TRBV10-3 and TRBJ1-3; TRBD1 is a possible D gene (6 bases). This CDR3 reads CAISEPDRWSGNTIYF. The CDR3 DNA follows: TGTGCCATCAGTGAGCCAGACAGGTGGTCAGGAAACACCATATATTTT.